This T cell receptor (beta chain) was identified during a study of CD8 T cells in Susac syndrome. Study at large: When blood was drawn, the patients with Susac syndrome were therapy-naive, on corticosteroids, or on intravenous immunoglobulin alone.

Reverse transcription of about 0.5 to 1 ug RNA was carried out with random hexamers. The TCR beta CDR3 was amplified by immunoSEQ multiplex PCR across 54 Vbeta, 13 Jbeta. In TCRdb, the immunoSEQ multiplex PCR reads were re-called with MiXCR into one record per CDR3 protein. The table shows roughly 100,000 distinct CDR3 sequences, with around 94% occurring only once. The CDR3 has 14 amino acids. Germline loops: CDR1 MNHEY, CDR2 SMNVEV (reference sequence). Trimming took 4 bases from V and 7 from J; bases not matched to a gene: 4. The sequenced material came from CD8+ T cells from PBMCs. The TCR comes from a human donor with Susac syndrome. The rearrangement uses TRBV27 and TRBJ1-2; 12 nucleotides line up with TRBD1. CDR3 amino acids: CASSSRDRGPGYTF. CDR3 coding DNA: TGTGCCAGCAGTTCCCGGGACAGGGGGCCTGGCTACACCTTC.